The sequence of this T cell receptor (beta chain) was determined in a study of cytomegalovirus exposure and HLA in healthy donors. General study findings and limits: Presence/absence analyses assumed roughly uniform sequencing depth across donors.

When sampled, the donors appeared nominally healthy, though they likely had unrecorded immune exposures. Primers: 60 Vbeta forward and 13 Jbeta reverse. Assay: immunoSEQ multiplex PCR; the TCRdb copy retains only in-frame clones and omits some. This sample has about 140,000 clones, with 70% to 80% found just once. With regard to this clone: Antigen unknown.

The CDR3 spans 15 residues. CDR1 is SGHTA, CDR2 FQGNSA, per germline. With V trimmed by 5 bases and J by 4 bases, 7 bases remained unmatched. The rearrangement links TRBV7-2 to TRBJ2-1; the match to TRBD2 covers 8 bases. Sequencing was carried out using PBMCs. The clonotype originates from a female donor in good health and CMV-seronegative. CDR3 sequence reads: CASSARGGGYNEQFF. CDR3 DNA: TGTGCCAGCAGCGCACGGGGGGGCGGGTACAATGAGCAGTTCTTC. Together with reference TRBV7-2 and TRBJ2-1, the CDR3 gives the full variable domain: GAGVSQSPSNKVTEKGKDVELRCDPISGHTALYWYRQSLGQGLEFLIYFQGNSAPDKSGLPSDRFSAERTGGSVSTLTIQRTQQEDSAVYLCASSARGGGYNEQFFGPGTRLTVL.